These 20 T cell receptor beta chains were all obtained from the same sample, sequenced in a study of OX40 agonist ivuxolimab in advanced cancers. Sequencing used immunoSEQ multiplex PCR; TCRdb keeps in-frame clones, though not all of them. Among roughly 15,000 clones, about 77% were seen once, and the ten largest hold approximately 30%. The sequencing here drew on CD4+ or CD8+ T cells sorted from blood, taken in a trial of the OX40 agonist ivuxolimab. The origin of the receptors is an adult with an advanced solid tumor such as melanoma, head and neck, liver or kidney cancer.

This rearrangement joins TRBV9 to TRBJ2-1; D is unclear. The germline V gene encodes CDR1 SGDLS and CDR2 YYNGEE. The CDR3 extends over 13 amino acids. Trimming removed 7 bases at V and 0 bases at J, with 8 bases between. The CDR3 DNA reads TGTGCCAGCGGGGTAGGCTCCTACAATGAGCAGTTCTTC. Protein product: CASGVGSYNEQFF.

This chain links TRBV7-3 with TRBJ2-1; 8 bases match TRBD2. V lost 2 bases to trimming and J lost 0 bases; unmatched junction nucleotides: 0. Germline-derived CDR1 and CDR2 are SGHTA and FQGTGA. The CDR3 spans 15 residues. CDR3 sequence: CASSLGTSSYNEQFF. DNA for the CDR3: TGTGCCAGCAGCTTAGGGACTAGCTCCTACAATGAGCAGTTCTTC.

This chain joins TRBV7-1 and TRBJ2-1, with 8 bases fitting TRBD2. TRBV7-1 counts as an open reading frame of uncertain function. CDR3 length: 17 amino acids. Trimming cost V 4 bases and J 4 bases; bases outside gene matches: 12. CDR3 nucleotide sequence: TGTGCCAGCAGCTTAGGGGATCCTAGCGGGCCATACAATGAGCAGTTCTTC. Translated, it gives CASSLGDPSGPYNEQFF.

The rearrangement uses TRBV7-2 and TRBJ2-3; D tentatively reads TRBD1 or TRBD2 (6 bases each). The CDR3 sequence is 16 residues long. Germline CDR1 and CDR2: SGHTA and FQGNSA. V lost 4 bases and J lost 3, with 17 bases in between. CDR3: CASSSLLGGQTDTQYF. The CDR3 DNA sequence: TGTGCCAGCAGCTCCCTTCTAGGGGGGCAGACAGATACGCAGTATTTT.

The genes are TRBV27 and TRBJ1-1; TRBD1 is a possible D gene (5 bases). Germline V lookup: CDR1 MNHEY, CDR2 SMNVEV (reference sequence). V lost 6 bases to trimming and J lost 5 bases, with 10 bases between them. The CDR3 consists of 12 residues. CDR3 protein: CASRSGGTEAFF. In nucleotides, the CDR3 is TGTGCCAGCAGGAGCGGGGGGACTGAAGCTTTCTTT.

V gene TRBV28 combines with J gene TRBJ2-7; D might be TRBD1 (7 bases). Trimming left V 6 bases short and J 5 bases short, with 20 bases between. The germline CDR1 and CDR2 sequences are MDHEN and SYDVKM. The length of the CDR3 is 15 residues. Written as DNA, the CDR3 is TGTGCCAGCAGCTTAGGGGCAGGGGGGAGGCACGAGCAGTACTTC. This sequence encodes CASSLGAGGRHEQYF.

CDR3 sequence (DNA): TGTGCCTGGAGTGTACCGGGGACGGACGGTCAGCCCCAGCATTTT. It specifies CAWSVPGTDGQPQHF. This chain links TRBV30 with TRBJ1-5; tentative D call: TRBD1 (5 bases). V lost 0 bases, J lost 6 bases, and 15 bases lay in between. Germline CDR1 is GTSNPN and CDR2 is SVGIG (reference sequence). CDR3 size: 15 residues. Combining the CDR3 with reference TRBV30 and TRBJ1-5 gives the whole variable domain SQTIHQWPATLVQPVGSPLSLECTVEGTSNPNLYWYRQAAGRGLQLLFYSVGIGQISSEVPQNLSASRPQDRQFILSSKKLLLSDSGFYLCAWSVPGTDGQPQHFGDGTRLSIL.

The CDR3, as DNA: TGTGTCAGAAGCCCACGACAGGGGGGGACTGGAAACACCATATATTTT. Translating gives CVRSPRQGGTGNTIYF. The genes are TRBV7-5 and TRBJ1-3; the DNA was not used to check the table's D call, TRBD1. TRBV7-5 is reported as a pseudogene. The CDR3 runs to 16 residues.

The V and J genes are TRBV27 and TRBJ1-5; D gene unclear. The CDR3 is made up of 14 amino acids. Trimming stripped 3 bases from V and 1 base from J, with 7 bases between. The germline V gene has CDR1 MNHEY and CDR2 SMNVEV (reference sequence). Here the CDR3 reads CASSFGRSNQPQHF. The CDR3 DNA reads as TGTGCCAGCAGTTTCGGACGGAGCAATCAGCCCCAGCATTTT.

This chain links TRBV20-1 with TRBJ1-2; TRBD1 might be the D (6 bases). Trimming stripped 7 bases from V and 6 bases from J, with 9 bases between. CDR1 is DFQATT, CDR2 SNEGSKA, per germline (reference sequence). There are 10 residues in the CDR3. CDR3 DNA sequence: TGCAGTGTCAGGGGTGATGGCTACACCTTC. Encoded protein: CSVRGDGYTF.

This clone was seen once. The chain links TRBV4-3 to TRBJ1-2; unclear D gene. This CDR3 has 15 residues. The V gene's germline CDR1 is LGHNA and CDR2 YSLEER. Trimming shortened V by 0 bases and J by 4 bases, and 12 bases separated the two germline ends. The DNA of the CDR3 is TGCGCCAGCAGCCAAGATCAGGCAGCATTCTATGGCTACACCTTC. It encodes CASSQDQAAFYGYTF.

This clone was observed a handful of times. The rearrangement joins TRBV7-6 to TRBJ2-1; a weak D match, TRBD1 (6 bases). With 2 bases removed from V and 3 bases from J, the gap between germline ends came to 8 bases. Per germline, CDR1 SGHVS and CDR2 FNYEAQ. The CDR3 has 14 residues. CDR3 coding DNA: TGTGCCAGCAGCTTAAGGGGGTTCTACAATGAGCAGTTCTTC. As protein: CASSLRGFYNEQFF.

In regard to this clone: A read error may account for a junction end that differs from germline. The J gene is TRBJ1-5, the V gene TRBV5-8; no firm D call. Per the germline V gene, CDR1 is SGHTS and CDR2 is YDEGEE. CDR3 length: 13 residues. CDR3 DNA: TGCGCCAGCAGCCAAGAGAGTAATCAGCCCCAGCATTTT. As protein: CASSQESNQPQHF.

This clone appeared a few times. V is TRBV9 and J is TRBJ2-1, with 7 bases fitting TRBD1. This CDR3 contains 12 residues. Germline lookup yields CDR1 SGDLS and CDR2 YYNGEE. J gave up 7 bases and V 6 bases, and 4 bases lay outside the gene matches. The CDR3 spells CASNEGANEQFF. For the CDR3, the DNA is TGTGCCAGCAACGAGGGGGCTAATGAGCAGTTCTTC.

This clone was recorded a few times. This chain joins TRBV19 and TRBJ1-6, with D uncertain. With 3 bases removed from V and 3 bases from J, the gap between germline ends came to 9 bases. The CDR3 extends over 15 amino acids. Germline V lookup: CDR1 LNHDA, CDR2 SQIVND (reference sequence). This chain's CDR3 is CASSIGIFYNSPLHF. CDR3 sequence (DNA): TGTGCCAGTAGTATCGGGATTTTCTATAATTCACCCCTCCACTTT.

The chain has TRBV9 and TRBJ1-2; weak D call: TRBD1 (5 bases). This CDR3 is 14 amino acids long. The V and J ends lost 5 bases and 4 bases respectively, with 15 bases between them. Germline CDR1 SGDLS, CDR2 YYNGEE. CDR3: CASSGTESLYGYTF. Here the CDR3 DNA reads TGTGCCAGCAGTGGGACGGAGAGCCTCTATGGCTACACCTTC. The complete variable domain, with remaining parts taken from reference TRBV9 and TRBJ1-2, reads DSGVTQTPKHLITATGQRVTLRCSPRSGDLSVYWYQQSLDQGLQFLIQYYNGEERAKGNILERFSAQQFPDLHSELNLSSLELGDSALYFCASSGTESLYGYTFGSGTRLTVV.

The chain joins TRBV4-3 to TRBJ1-4, with TRBD1 as a possible D gene (5 bases). The CDR3 loop spans 15 amino acids. The germline V gene encodes CDR1 LGHNA and CDR2 YSLEER. Trimming removed 0 bases at V and 10 bases at J, with 15 bases between. CDR3 sequence reads: CASSQDGNRLSKLFF. In nucleotides, the CDR3 is TGCGCCAGCAGCCAAGACGGGAACAGGCTGTCAAAACTGTTTTTT.

The chain has TRBV28 and TRBJ2-5, with no clear D. Per the germline V gene, CDR1 is MDHEN and CDR2 is SYDVKM. V lost 6 bases to trimming and J lost 0 bases, with 11 bases between them. The CDR3 extends over 14 amino acids. DNA for the CDR3: TGTGCCAGCAGCCCTCGTCGGAACCAAGAGACCCAGTACTTC. It codes for CASSPRRNQETQYF.

V gene TRBV19 combines with J gene TRBJ1-1; the D is unclear. Trimming took 1 base from V and 0 from J, leaving 9 bases between them. CDR3 length: 15 amino acids. Per the germline V gene, CDR1 is LNHDA and CDR2 is SQIVND (reference sequence). In DNA, the CDR3 is TGTGCCAGTAGTATAGTGGCAGATATGAACACTGAAGCTTTCTTT. Its protein product is CASSIVADMNTEAFF. Full variable domain (missing parts from reference TRBV19 and TRBJ1-1): DGGITQSPKYLFRKEGQNVTLSCEQNLNHDAMYWYRQDPGQGLRLIYYSQIVNDFQKGDIAEGYSVSREKKESFPLTVTSAQKNPTAFYLCASSIVADMNTEAFFGQGTRLTVV.

V is TRBV2 and J is TRBJ2-1, with a weak D call TRBD2 (6 bases). The CDR3 length is 16 residues. In germline, CDR1 is SNHLY, CDR2 FYNNEI. V lost 5 bases, J lost 5 bases, and 19 bases lay in between. The DNA of the CDR3 is TGTGCCAGCAGTAAAGGAGGGGAGGCGAGAAACAATGAGCAGTTCTTC. Its translation: CASSKGGEARNNEQFF.